Listed below are T cell receptor beta chains from one sample, sequenced in a study of cytomegalovirus exposure and HLA in healthy donors. Some clones are missing from TCRdb's copy, which holds only in-frame ones; the method was immunoSEQ multiplex PCR. In total, the table holds about 130,000 clones. Sample: PBMCs. The receptors come from a man aged 40-49 years in good health and CMV-seronegative. Each CDR3 is given with its conserved first and last residue. Each record gives: J gene, V gene, D gene, CDR3 DNA, CDR3 protein. D genes are given only for firm matches.

TRBJ2-1	TRBV9	TRBD1	TGTGCCAGCAGCGCGACAGGGGGCTCGTACAATGAGCAGTTCTTC	CASSATGGSYNEQFF
TRBJ1-3	TRBV5-4	TRBD1	TGTGCCAGCAGCTCCCAGGACAGGGGTGGAGACACCATATATTTT	CASSSQDRGGDTIYF
TRBJ2-1	TRBV27	.	TGTGCCAGCAGGGTTAGTTCACCCTACAATGAGCAGTTCTTC	CASRVSSPYNEQFF
TRBJ2-5	TRBV7-2	.	TGTGCCAGCAGCTTAAACTGGGCGGGATTTGGCGAGACCCAGTACTTC	CASSLNWAGFGETQYF
TRBJ2-1	TRBV27	TRBD2	TGTGCCAGCAGTTTATACGGGACTAGCGGGAGGAATGAGCAGTTCTTC	CASSLYGTSGRNEQFF
TRBJ2-7	TRBV5-5	.	TGTGCCAGCAGCTTGAGCGGCGGATGGGGCTACGAGCAGTACTTC	CASSLSGGWGYEQYF
TRBJ2-7	TRBV6-1	TRBD1	TGTGCCAGCAGTGTGGGACAGGGTTACGGCGCTCAGTACTTC	CASSVGQGYGAQYF
TRBJ1-5	TRBV11-3	TRBD1	TGTGCCAGCAGCTTAGGGGGACAGACCAATCAGCCCCAGCATTTT	CASSLGGQTNQPQHF
TRBJ2-1	TRBV11-3	.	TGTGCCAGCAGCTCTCTGAGTGGGAGCTACAATGAGCAGTTCTTC	CASSSLSGSYNEQFF
TRBJ1-5	TRBV11-2	.	TGTGCCAGCAGTCAAGGACAAGGAGGCAATCAGCCCCAGCATTTT	CASSQGQGGNQPQHF
TRBJ2-7	TRBV7-2	.	TGTGCCAGCAGCTTAGCGGGAGTTAGGGAGCAGTACTTC	CASSLAGVREQYF
TRBJ2-7	TRBV11-2	.	TGTGCCAGCAGCTTAGAAGGCGGGAAAAATGCCTACGAGCAGTACTTC	CASSLEGGKNAYEQYF
TRBJ2-5	TRBV5-4	TRBD1	TGTGCCAGCAGCTTGGCTGGACAGGGAGTGAAAGAGACCCAGTACTTC	CASSLAGQGVKETQYF
TRBJ2-5	TRBV7-9	TRBD2	TGTGCCAGCAGAGGGTTAGCGGGAGTGCGGGAGACCCAGTACTTC	CASRGLAGVRETQYF
TRBJ1-1	TRBV5-1	TRBD1	TGCGCCAGCAGCTATAAGTCAGGGGGGAACACTGAAGCTTTCTTT	CASSYKSGGNTEAFF
TRBJ2-7	TRBV7-8	TRBD2	TGTGCCAGCAGCGGAGGACTAGCGGGCTCCTACGAGCAGTACTTC	CASSGGLAGSYEQYF
TRBJ2-1	TRBV5-1	.	TGCGCCAGCAGCCGAAACAGGGAGGGTGAGCAGTTCTTC	CASSRNREGEQFF
TRBJ2-3	TRBV2	TRBD1	TGTGCCAGCAGTACAGGGGCAGATACGCAGTATTTT	CASSTGADTQYF
TRBJ2-2	TRBV28	.	TGTGCCAGCAGAGAAGGGACTGCGGACACCGGGGAGCTGTTTTTT	CASREGTADTGELFF
TRBJ1-1	TRBV19	.	TGTGCCAGTACCCCGGACTTCGCTGTGTTTACTGAAGCTTTCTTT	CASTPDFAVFTEAFF
TRBJ2-7	TRBV29-1	TRBD1	TGCAGCGTTGGGGTCCCCCCACTGGACAGGGCCGAGCAGTACTTC	CSVGVPPLDRAEQYF
TRBJ2-7	TRBV7-9	TRBD1	TGTGCCAGCAGCCCCCAGGGGGTCGGCTACGAGCAGTACTTC	CASSPQGVGYEQYF
TRBJ2-1	TRBV27	.	TGTGCCAGCAGTAAAGAAACGGGAGTGGTCTACAATGAGCAGTTCTTC	CASSKETGVVYNEQFF
TRBJ1-2	TRBV7-8	.	TGTGCCAGCAGCTTAGCTGGGGGGGCTCGTGGCTACACCTTC	CASSLAGGARGYTF
TRBJ2-4	TRBV11-2	.	TGTGCCAGCGACCGTGGGGCGGGATGGGCCAAAAACATTCAGTACTTC	CASDRGAGWAKNIQYF
TRBJ1-2	TRBV7-9	.	TGTGCCAGCAACGCAGACAGGAGCCATGGCTACACCTTC	CASNADRSHGYTF
TRBJ2-1	TRBV10-3	TRBD2	TGTGCCATCAGTAAACTAGCGGGAGTTCTATCAGACAATGAGCAGTTCTTC	CAISKLAGVLSDNEQFF
TRBJ1-2	TRBV11-3	.	TGTGCCAGCAGCTTAGGTGGCGGCTACACCTTC	CASSLGGGYTF
TRBJ1-2	TRBV7-3	.	TGTGCCAGCAGCTTTACAGGGATAGAGACCTCCGGCTACACCTTC	CASSFTGIETSGYTF
TRBJ1-3	TRBV28	.	TGTGCCAGCAGTTTATTGGGGAGTGGAACCTCTGGAAACACCATATATTTT	CASSLLGSGTSGNTIYF
TRBJ1-4	TRBV28	.	TGTGCCAGCAGTCACCCCCGGGGGACTGGTGAAAAACTGTTTTTT	CASSHPRGTGEKLFF
TRBJ2-3	TRBV5-1	.	TGCGCCAGCTCCCCCCTGGGCGGGAAGGCCTCTAGTGATACGCAGTATTTT	CASSPLGGKASSDTQYF
TRBJ2-3	TRBV2	TRBD2	TGTGCCAGCAGCCCGGGACTAGTTATTTTTTCTAGCACAGATACGCAGTATTTT	CASSPGLVIFSSTDTQYF
TRBJ1-5	TRBV6-5	TRBD1	TGTGCCAGCAGCTACGACAGGGGTGGTCAGCCCCAGCATTTT	CASSYDRGGQPQHF
TRBJ2-3	TRBV6-1	TRBD1	TGTGCCAGCAGGTCGGACAGGGGAACAGATACGCAGTATTTT	CASRSDRGTDTQYF
TRBJ2-7	TRBV5-4	.	TGTGCCAGCAGCTTTCCGGGACGGGGAGGCGAGCAGTACTTC	CASSFPGRGGEQYF
TRBJ2-1	TRBV29-1	.	TGCAGCGTTGCGTCGGGAGAGCAGTTCTTC	CSVASGEQFF
TRBJ2-2	TRBV2	TRBD1	TGTGCCAGCAGTGATAGGCAGGGGGCGACCGGGGAGCTGTTTTTT	CASSDRQGATGELFF
TRBJ2-7	TRBV11-3	.	TGTGCCAGCAGCCCTACTAGCAAGTCCTACGAGCAGTACTTC	CASSPTSKSYEQYF
TRBJ2-2	TRBV19	TRBD2	TGTGCCAGTAGGGGGGCCGGGACTAGCGGGAACACCGGGGAGCTGTTTTTT	CASRGAGTSGNTGELFF
TRBJ2-1	TRBV10-3	TRBD2	TGTGCCATCAGTGGGGGGACTAGCGGGAGCTCCTACAATGAGCAGTTCTTC	CAISGGTSGSSYNEQFF
TRBJ2-4	TRBV5-3	TRBD2	TGTGCCAGAAGTCTAGCGGGAGAGAGCAAAAACATTCAGTACTTC	CARSLAGESKNIQYF
TRBJ2-5	TRBV6-5	TRBD1	TGTGCCAGCAGGCCAGGGACAGGGGGTCGGGAGACCCAGTACTTC	CASRPGTGGRETQYF
TRBJ2-2	TRBV4-1	TRBD2	TGCGCCAGCAGCCTGGGTCGACTAGCGGGAGGCCCGAACACCGGGGAGCTGTTTTTT	CASSLGRLAGGPNTGELFF
TRBJ2-7	TRBV6-5	TRBD1	TGTGCCAGCATCAAGTTCGGGACAGGGGAGCAGTACTTC	CASIKFGTGEQYF
TRBJ1-1	TRBV28	TRBD1	TGTGCCAGCACCAAGCTTCGGGACAGGGTGGGCACTGAAGCTTTCTTT	CASTKLRDRVGTEAFF
TRBJ2-7	TRBV9	TRBD2	TGTGCCAGCAGCGGCGGGGGGCCCGGCGAGCAGTACTTC	CASSGGGPGEQYF
TRBJ2-5	TRBV5-1	TRBD1	TGCGCCAGCAGCACCTCGGACAGGGTGGAGGAGACCCAGTACTTC	CASSTSDRVEETQYF
TRBJ1-1	TRBV5-4	.	TGTGCCAGCAGCTTGAGACAGTTTACGAACACTGAAGCTTTCTTT	CASSLRQFTNTEAFF
TRBJ2-1	TRBV30	TRBD2	TGTAGTTGCGGGACTAGCGGGACCAATGAGCAGTTCTTC	CSCGTSGTNEQFF
TRBJ1-2	TRBV14	.	TGTGCCAGCAGCCAAGACCCGGCCCGGCGGGACTATGGCTACACCTTC	CASSQDPARRDYGYTF
TRBJ2-5	TRBV5-1	TRBD2	TGCGCCAGCAGCTTTGTGTCTAGCGGGACCCTCCGAGGGGAGACCCAGTACTTC	CASSFVSSGTLRGETQYF
TRBJ2-2	TRBV10-2	.	TGCGCCAGCAGTGAGGCCTACCTCCCCGGGGAGCTGTTTTTT	CASSEAYLPGELFF
TRBJ2-5	TRBV5-1	TRBD2	TGCGCCAGCAGCTTGGGAGGGGGAAGCGGGAGAGGAAGCGAGACCCAGTACTTC	CASSLGGGSGRGSETQYF